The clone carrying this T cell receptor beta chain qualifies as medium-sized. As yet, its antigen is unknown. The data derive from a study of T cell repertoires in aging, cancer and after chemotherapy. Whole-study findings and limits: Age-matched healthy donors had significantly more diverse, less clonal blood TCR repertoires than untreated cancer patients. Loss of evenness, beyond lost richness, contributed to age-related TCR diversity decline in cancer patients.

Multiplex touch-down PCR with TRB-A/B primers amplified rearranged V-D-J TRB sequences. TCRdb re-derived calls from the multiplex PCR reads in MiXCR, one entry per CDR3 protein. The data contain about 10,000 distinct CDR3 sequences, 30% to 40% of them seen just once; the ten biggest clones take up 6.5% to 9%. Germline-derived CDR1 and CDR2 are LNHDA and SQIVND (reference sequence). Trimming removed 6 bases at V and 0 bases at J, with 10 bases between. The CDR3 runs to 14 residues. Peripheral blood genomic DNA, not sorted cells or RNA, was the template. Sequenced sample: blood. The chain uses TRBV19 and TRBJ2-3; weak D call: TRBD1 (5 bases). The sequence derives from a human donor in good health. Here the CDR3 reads CASSRQTSTDTQYF. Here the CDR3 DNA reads TGTGCCAGTAGCCGACAGACTAGCACAGATACGCAGTATTTT.